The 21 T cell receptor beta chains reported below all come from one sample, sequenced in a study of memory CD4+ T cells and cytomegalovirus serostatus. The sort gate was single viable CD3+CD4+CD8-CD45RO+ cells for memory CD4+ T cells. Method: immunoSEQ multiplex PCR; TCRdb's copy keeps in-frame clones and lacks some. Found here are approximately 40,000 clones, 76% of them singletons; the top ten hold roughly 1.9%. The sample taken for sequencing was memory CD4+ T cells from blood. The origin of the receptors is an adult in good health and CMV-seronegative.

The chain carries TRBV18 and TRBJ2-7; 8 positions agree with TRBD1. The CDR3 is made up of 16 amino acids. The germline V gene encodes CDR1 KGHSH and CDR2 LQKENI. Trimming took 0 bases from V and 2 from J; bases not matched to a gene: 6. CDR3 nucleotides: TGTGCCAGCTCACCACCGCGTGACAGGGGCACCTACGAGCAGTACTTC. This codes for CASSPPRDRGTYEQYF.

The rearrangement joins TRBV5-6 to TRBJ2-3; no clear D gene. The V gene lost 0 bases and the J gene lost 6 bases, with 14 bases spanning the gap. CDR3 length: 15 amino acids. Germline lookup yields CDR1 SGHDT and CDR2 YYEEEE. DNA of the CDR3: TGTGCCAGCAGCTTGGATAGTAGGTCTGTGGATACGCAGTATTTT. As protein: CASSLDSRSVDTQYF. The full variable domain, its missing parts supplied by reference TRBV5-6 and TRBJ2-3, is DAGVTQSPTHLIKTRGQQVTLRCSPKSGHDTVSWYQQALGQGPQFIFQYYEEEERQRGNFPDRFSGHQFPNYSSELNVNALLLGDSALYLCASSLDSRSVDTQYFGPGTRLTVL.

CDR3 residues: CASSLSTGGGEKLFF. CDR3 in DNA: TGTGCCAGCAGCTTATCGACAGGGGGAGGTGAAAAACTGTTTTTT. This chain connects TRBV11-1 to TRBJ1-4; 9 bases fit TRBD1. Germline loops: CDR1 SGHAT, CDR2 FQDESV (reference sequence). The trim removed 2 bases at V and 7 bases at J, leaving 5 bases unmatched. The CDR3 consists of 15 residues. Looking up the rest from reference TRBV11-1 and TRBJ1-4 gives the full variable domain: EAEVAQSPRYKITEKSQAVAFWCDPISGHATLYWYRQILGQGPELLVQFQDESVVDDSQLPKDRFSAERLKGVDSTLKIQPAELGDSAMYLCASSLSTGGGEKLFFGSGTQLSVL.

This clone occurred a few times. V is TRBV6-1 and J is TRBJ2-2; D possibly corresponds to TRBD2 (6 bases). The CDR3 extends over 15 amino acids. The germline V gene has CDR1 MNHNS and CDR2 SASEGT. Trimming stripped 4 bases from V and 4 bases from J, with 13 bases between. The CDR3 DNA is TGTGCCAGCAGTGGGGACTGGAGTGCCACCGGGGAGCTGTTTTTT. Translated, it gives CASSGDWSATGELFF.

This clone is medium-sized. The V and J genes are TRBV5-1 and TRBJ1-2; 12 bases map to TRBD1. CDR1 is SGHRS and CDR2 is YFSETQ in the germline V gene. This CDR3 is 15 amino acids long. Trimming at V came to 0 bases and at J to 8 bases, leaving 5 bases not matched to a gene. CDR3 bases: TGCGCCAGCAGCTTGGGTGGGACAGGGGGCGAAGGCTACACCTTC. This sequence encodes CASSLGGTGGEGYTF.

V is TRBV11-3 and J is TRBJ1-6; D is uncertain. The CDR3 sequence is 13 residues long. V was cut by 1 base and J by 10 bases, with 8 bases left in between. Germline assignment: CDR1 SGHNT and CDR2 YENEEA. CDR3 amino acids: CASSLGAGSPLHF. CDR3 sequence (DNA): TGTGCCAGCAGCTTAGGGGCGGGATCACCCCTCCACTTT.

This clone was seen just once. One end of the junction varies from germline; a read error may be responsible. The CDR3 nucleotides read TGTGCCAGCAGCACCAATATAGGGACAACAGATTTT. Amino acids: CASSTNIGTTDF. The chain recombines TRBV28 with TRBJ2-3, with D possibly being TRBD1 (6 bases). Germline V gene data show CDR1 as MDHEN and CDR2 as SYDVKM. CDR3 length: 12 amino acids.

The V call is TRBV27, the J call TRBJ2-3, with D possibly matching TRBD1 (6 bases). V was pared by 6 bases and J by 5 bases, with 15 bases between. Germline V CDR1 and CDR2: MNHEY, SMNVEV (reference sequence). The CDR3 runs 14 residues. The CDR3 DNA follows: TGTGCCAGCAGCCAAACAGGGCGGAGAGATACGCAGTATTTT. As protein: CASSQTGRRDTQYF.

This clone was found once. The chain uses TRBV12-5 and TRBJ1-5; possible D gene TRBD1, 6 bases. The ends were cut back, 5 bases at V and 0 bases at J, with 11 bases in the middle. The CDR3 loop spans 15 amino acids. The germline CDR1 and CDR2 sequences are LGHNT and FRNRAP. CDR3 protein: CASGTGQTSNQPQHF. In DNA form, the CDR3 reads TGTGCTAGTGGTACAGGACAGACTAGCAATCAGCCCCAGCATTTT.

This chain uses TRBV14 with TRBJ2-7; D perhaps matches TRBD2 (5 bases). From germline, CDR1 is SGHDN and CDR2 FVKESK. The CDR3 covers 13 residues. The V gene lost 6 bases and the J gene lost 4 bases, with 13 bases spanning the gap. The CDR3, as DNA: TGTGCCAGCAGTCGAGACTATACTTACGAGCAGTACTTC. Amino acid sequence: CASSRDYTYEQYF. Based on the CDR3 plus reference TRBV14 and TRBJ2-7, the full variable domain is EAGVTQFPSHSVIEKGQTVTLRCDPISGHDNLYWYRRVMGKEIKFLLHFVKESKQDESGMPNNRFLAERTGGTYSTLKVQPAELEDSGVYFCASSRDYTYEQYFGPGTRLTVT.

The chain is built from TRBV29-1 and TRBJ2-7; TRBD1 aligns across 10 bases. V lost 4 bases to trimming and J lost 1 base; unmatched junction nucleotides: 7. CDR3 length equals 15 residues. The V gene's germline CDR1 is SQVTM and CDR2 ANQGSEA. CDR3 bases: TGCAGCGTTGTGGCGGACAGGGGGTTTTCCTACGAGCAGTACTTC. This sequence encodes CSVVADRGFSYEQYF.

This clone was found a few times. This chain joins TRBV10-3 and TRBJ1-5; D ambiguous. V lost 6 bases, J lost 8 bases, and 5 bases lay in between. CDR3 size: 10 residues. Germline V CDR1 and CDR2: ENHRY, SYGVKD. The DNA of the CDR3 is TGTGCCATCAGAATGGAGCCCCAGCATTTT. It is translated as CAIRMEPQHF.

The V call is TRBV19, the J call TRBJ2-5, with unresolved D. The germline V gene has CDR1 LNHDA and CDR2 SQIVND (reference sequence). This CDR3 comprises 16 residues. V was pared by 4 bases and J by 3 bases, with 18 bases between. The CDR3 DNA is TGTGCCAGTAGTAAGGTGGCCACCCCAGGAAAAGAGACCCAGTACTTC. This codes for CASSKVATPGKETQYF.

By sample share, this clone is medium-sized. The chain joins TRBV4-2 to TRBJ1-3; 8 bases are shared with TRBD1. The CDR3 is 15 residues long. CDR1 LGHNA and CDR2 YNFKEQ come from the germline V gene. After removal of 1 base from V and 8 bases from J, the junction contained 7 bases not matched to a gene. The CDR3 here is CASSQGQGARDTIYF. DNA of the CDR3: TGTGCCAGCAGCCAAGGGCAGGGGGCACGGGACACCATATATTTT.

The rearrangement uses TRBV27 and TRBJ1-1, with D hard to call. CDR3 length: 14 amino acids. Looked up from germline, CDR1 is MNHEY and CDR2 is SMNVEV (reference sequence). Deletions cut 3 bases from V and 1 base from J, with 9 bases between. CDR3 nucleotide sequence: TGTGCCAGCAGTTTGGGAGGGCAGAACACTGAAGCTTTCTTT. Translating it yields CASSLGGQNTEAFF.

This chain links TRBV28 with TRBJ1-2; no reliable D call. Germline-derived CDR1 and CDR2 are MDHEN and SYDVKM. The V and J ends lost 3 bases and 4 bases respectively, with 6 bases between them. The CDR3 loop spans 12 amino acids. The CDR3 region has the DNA TGTGCCAGCAGTTTGAAAGGCTATGGCTACACCTTC. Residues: CASSLKGYGYTF.

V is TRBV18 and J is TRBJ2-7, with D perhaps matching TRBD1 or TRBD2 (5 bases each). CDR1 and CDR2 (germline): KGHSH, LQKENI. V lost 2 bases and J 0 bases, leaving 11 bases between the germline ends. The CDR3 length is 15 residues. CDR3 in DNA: TGTGCCAGCTCACCATCCCAGGGACGCTCCTACGAGCAGTACTTC. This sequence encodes CASSPSQGRSYEQYF.

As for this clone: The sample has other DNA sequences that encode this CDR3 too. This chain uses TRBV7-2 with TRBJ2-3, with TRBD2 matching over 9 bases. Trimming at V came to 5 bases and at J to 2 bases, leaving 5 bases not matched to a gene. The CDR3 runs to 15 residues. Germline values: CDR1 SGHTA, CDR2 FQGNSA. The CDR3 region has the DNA TGTGCCAGCAGCCTTAGCGGGGGCTACACAGATACGCAGTATTTT. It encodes CASSLSGGYTDTQYF.

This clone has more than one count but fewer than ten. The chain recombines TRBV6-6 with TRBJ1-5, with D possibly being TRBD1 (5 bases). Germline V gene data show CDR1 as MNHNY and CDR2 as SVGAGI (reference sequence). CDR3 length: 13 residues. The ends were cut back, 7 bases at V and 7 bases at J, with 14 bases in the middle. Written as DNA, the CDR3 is TGTGCCAGCACCCGCGACGGGGCCCAGCCCCAGCATTTT. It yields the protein CASTRDGAQPQHF.

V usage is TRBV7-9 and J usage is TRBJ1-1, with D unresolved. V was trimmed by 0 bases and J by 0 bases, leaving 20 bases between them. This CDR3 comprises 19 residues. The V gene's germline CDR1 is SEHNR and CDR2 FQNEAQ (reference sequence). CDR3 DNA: TGTGCCAGCAGCTTAGCGCGATCGGAAGTTCGGGGTATGAACACTGAAGCTTTCTTT. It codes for CASSLARSEVRGMNTEAFF.

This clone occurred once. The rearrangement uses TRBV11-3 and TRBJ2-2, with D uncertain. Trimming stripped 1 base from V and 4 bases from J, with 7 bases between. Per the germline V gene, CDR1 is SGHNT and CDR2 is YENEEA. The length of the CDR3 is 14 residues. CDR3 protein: CASSLVHSTGELFF. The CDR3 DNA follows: TGTGCCAGCAGCTTAGTTCACTCCACCGGGGAGCTGTTTTTT.